The next 3 T cell receptor beta chains were all read from a single sample in a study of CD8 T cells in Susac syndrome. RNA totalling roughly 0.5 to 1 ug underwent reverse transcription with random hexamers. TCRdb independently ran MiXCR on the immunoSEQ multiplex PCR reads; one entry per CDR3 protein. The sample lists 150,000 to 160,000 distinct CDR3 sequences, 85% to 95% seen once, with more than 0.2% in the top ten. The source material was CD8+ T cells from PBMCs. These receptors were obtained from a human donor with multiple sclerosis.

The J gene is TRBJ1-5, the V gene TRBV13, with a tentative D call TRBD1 (5 bases). CDR3 size: 14 residues. Per the germline V gene, CDR1 is PRHDT and CDR2 is FYEKMQ (reference sequence). With 5 bases removed from V and 6 bases from J, the gap between germline ends came to 14 bases. CDR3 amino acids: CASSQRGLGQPQHF. CDR3 bases: TGTGCCAGCAGCCAACGGGGGTTGGGTCAGCCCCAGCATTTT. Together with reference TRBV13 and TRBJ1-5, the CDR3 gives the full variable domain: AAGVIQSPRHLIKEKRETATLKCYPIPRHDTVYWYQQGPGQDPQFLISFYEKMQSDKGSIPDRFSAQQFSDYHSELNMSSLELGDSALYFCASSQRGLGQPQHFGDGTRLSIL.

This clonotype was recorded only once. The V and J genes are TRBV4-3 and TRBJ1-2; D remains unclear. V was pared by 1 base and J by 4 bases, with 10 bases between. Germline V gene sequence: CDR1 LGHNA, CDR2 YSLEER. This CDR3 spans 14 amino acids. The CDR3 DNA reads as TGCGCCAGCAGCCAAGGGAACAGCCCCTATGGCTACACCTTC. It specifies CASSQGNSPYGYTF.

This clonotype has just a few counts. The chain uses TRBV11-2 and TRBJ2-5, with D perhaps TRBD2 (6 bases). The CDR3 is made up of 15 amino acids. V was cut by 4 bases and J by 1 base, with 13 bases left in between. Germline-derived CDR1 and CDR2 are SGHAT and FQNNGV. The CDR3 spells CASSWRARVQETQYF. CDR3 DNA: TGTGCCAGCAGCTGGAGGGCCAGGGTCCAAGAGACCCAGTACTTC.